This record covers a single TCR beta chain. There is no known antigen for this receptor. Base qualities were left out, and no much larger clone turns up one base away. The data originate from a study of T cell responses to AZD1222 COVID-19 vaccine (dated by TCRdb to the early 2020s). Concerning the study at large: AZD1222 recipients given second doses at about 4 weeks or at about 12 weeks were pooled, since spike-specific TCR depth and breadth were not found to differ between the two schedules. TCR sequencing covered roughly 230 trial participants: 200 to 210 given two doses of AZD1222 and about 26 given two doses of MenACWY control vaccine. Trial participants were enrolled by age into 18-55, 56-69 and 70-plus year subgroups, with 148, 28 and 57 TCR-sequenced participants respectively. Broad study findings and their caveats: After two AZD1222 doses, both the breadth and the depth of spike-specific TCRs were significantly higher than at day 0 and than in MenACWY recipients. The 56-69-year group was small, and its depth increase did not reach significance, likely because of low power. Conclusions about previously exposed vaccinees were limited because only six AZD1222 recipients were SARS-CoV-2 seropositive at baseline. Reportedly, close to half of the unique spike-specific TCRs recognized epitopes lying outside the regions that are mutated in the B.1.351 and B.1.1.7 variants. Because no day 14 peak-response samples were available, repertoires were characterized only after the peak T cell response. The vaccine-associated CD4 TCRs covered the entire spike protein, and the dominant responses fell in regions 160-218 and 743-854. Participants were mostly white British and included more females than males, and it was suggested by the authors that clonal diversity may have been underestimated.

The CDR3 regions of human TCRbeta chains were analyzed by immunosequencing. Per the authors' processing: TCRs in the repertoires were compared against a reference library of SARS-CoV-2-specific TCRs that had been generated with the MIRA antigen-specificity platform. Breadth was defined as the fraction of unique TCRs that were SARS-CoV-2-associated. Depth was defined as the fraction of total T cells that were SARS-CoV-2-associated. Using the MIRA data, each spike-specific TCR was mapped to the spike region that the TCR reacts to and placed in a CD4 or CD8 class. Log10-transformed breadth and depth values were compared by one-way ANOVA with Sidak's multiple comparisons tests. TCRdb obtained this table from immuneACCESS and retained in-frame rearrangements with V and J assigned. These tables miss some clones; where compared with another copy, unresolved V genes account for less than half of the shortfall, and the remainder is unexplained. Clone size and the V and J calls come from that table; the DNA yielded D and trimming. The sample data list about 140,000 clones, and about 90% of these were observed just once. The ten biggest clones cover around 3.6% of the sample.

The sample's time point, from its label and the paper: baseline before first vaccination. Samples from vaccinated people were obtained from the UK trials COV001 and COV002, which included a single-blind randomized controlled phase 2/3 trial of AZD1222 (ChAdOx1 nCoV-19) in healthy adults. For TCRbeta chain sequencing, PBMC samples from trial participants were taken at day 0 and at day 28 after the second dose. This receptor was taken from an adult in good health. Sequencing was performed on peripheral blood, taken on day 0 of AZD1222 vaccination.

The CDR3 has the sequence CASSRSVPDDYGYTF. The sequenced DNA is TGTGCCAGCAGCCGATCTGTTCCGGACGATTATGGCTACACCTTC. The V and J genes are TRBV27 and TRBJ1-2; the D gene is unclear. Including the terminal cysteine and phenylalanine, the CDR3 comprises 15 residues. Only the CDR3 part of the read is kept: 45 bases, read in frame from the first base. V lost 6 bases and J lost 5 bases; the stretch between them is 19 bases long. In the germline V gene (reference sequence), CDR1 corresponds to MNHEY and CDR2 to SMNVEV.